This TCR beta chain originates from a study of graft-versus-host responses after intestinal transplantation. Study-level information: For 3 to 4 years after anti-thymocyte globulin induction, all recipients took tacrolimus and steroids. Findings of the study overall: Declining HvG levels early post-transplant were linked to peak circulating GvH clone levels. Researchers found GvH clones in recipient marrow, and some showed up first in ileum or blood.

Some clones are missing from TCRdb's copy, which holds only in-frame ones; the method was immunoSEQ multiplex PCR. The sample holds about 97,000 clones; 80% to 95% are singletons and the top ten take roughly a sixth. Worth noting for this clone: As yet, its antigen is unknown.

CDR3 length: 13 amino acids. V dropped 3 bases and J dropped 3 bases, with 8 bases sitting between them. Germline CDR1 SGHAT, CDR2 FQNNGV. Sequenced material: PBMCs, taken about 450 days after intestinal transplant. The sequence was obtained from a human patient who received an intestinal transplant, so some T cells may come from the graft donor. V and J are TRBV11-2 and TRBJ1-2, with D maybe TRBD1 (6 bases). The CDR3, as DNA: TGTGCCAGCAGCTTTCAGGGGTACTATGGCTACACCTTC. As protein: CASSFQGYYGYTF.